This TCR beta chain came from a study of T cells after yellow fever vaccination. A 5'RACE template-switching step, the method used to make TCR cDNA, added a universal primer site and UMIs. TCRdb passed the 5' RACE reads through MiXCR, listing each CDR3 protein once. The sample carries over 250,000 distinct CDR3 sequences, about 4% recorded once. The study's findings and limits: Peaking faster, on day 5 versus 15, the secondary response was nonetheless weaker. Abundant bulk-population clonotypes could contaminate the FACS-sorted repertoires.

About this clonotype: Its target is not known.

From germline, CDR1 is MNHNS and CDR2 SASEGT. The CDR3 is made up of 12 amino acids. V lost 4 bases to trimming and J lost 3 bases, with 7 bases between them. The V and J genes are TRBV6-1 and TRBJ2-7; no clear D. The sequenced sample was PBMCs, obtained 5 days after the yellow fever booster vaccination. This clonotype was obtained from a man aged 18 to 29 who received the YFV17D yellow fever vaccine. CDR3 sequence: CASSAGSYEQYV. The CDR3 DNA sequence: TGTGCCAGCAGTGCAGGCAGCTACGAGCAGTACGTC.